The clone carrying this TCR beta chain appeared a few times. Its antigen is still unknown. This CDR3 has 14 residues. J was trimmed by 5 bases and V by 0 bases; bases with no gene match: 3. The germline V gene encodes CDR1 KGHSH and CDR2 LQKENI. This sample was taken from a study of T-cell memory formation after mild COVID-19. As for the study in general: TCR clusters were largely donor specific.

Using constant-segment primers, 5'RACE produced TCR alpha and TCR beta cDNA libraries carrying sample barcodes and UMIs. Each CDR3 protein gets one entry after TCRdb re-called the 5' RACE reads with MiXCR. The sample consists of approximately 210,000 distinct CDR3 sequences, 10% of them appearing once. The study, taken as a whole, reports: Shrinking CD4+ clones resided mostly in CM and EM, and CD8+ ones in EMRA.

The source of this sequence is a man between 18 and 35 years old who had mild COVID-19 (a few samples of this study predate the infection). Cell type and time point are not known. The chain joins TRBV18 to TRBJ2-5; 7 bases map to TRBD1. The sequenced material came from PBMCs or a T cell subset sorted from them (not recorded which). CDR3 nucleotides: TGTGCCAGCTCACCACCGTCCAGGGGGGAGACCCAGTACTTC. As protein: CASSPPSRGETQYF.